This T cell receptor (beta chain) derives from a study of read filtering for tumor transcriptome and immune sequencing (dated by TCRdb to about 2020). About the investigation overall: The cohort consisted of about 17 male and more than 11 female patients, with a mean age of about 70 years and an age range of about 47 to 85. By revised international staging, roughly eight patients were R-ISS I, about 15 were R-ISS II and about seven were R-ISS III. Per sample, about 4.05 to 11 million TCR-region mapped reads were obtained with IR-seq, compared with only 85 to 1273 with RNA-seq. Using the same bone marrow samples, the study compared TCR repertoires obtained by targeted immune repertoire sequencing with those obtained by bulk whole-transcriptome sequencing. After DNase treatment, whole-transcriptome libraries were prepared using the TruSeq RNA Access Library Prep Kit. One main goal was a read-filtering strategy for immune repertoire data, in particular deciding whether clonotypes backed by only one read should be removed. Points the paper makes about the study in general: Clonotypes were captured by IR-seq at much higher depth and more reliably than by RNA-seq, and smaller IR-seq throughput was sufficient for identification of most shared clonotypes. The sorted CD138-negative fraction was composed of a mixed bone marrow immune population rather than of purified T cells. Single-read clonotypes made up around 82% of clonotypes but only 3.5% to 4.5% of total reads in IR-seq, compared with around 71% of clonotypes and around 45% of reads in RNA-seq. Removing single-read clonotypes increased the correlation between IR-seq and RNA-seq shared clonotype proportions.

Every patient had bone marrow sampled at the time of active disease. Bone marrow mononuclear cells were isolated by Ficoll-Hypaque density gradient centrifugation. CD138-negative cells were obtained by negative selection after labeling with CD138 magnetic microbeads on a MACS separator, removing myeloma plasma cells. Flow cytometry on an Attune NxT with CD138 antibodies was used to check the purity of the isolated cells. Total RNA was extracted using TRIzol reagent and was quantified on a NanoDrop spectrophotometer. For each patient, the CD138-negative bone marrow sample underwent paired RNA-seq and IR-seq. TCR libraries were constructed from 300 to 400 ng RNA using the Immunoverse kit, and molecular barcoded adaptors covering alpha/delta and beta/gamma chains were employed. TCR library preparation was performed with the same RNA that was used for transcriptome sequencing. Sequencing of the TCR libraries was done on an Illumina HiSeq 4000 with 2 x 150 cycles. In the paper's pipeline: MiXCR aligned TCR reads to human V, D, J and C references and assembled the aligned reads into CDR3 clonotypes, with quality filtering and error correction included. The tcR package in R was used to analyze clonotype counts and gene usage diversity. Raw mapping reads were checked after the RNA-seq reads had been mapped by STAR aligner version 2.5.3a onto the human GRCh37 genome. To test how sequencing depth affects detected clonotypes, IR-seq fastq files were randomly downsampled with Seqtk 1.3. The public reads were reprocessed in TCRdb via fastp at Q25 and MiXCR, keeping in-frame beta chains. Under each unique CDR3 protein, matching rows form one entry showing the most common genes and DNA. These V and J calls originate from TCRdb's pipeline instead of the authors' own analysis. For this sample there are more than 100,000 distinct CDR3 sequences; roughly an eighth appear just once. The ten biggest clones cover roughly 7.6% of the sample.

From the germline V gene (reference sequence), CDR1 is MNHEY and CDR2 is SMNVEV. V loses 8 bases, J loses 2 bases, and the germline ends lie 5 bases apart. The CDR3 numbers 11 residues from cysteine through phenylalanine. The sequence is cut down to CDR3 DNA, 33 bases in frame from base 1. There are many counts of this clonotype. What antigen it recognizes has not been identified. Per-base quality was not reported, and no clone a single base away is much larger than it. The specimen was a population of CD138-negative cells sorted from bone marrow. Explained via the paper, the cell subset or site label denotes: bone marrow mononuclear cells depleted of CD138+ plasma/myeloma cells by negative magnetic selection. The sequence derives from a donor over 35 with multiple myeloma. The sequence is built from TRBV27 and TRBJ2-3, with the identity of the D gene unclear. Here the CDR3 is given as CASGLTDTQYF. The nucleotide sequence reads TGTGCCAGCGGGCTCACAGATACGCAGTATTTT.